These 32 T cell receptor beta chains came from one sample sequenced in a study of CD8+ T cells in alopecia areata. TCR sequencing used cDNA made by reverse transcription of extracted RNA. Here immunoSEQ multiplex PCR was the method, and the copy in TCRdb shows in-frame clones only, minus some. This table holds thousands of clones, roughly 70% found once. CD4+ cells of about 5 patients were subjected to sorting into CD25+CD127- cells. Sequencing was done on a sample of CD4+ Tregs sorted from blood. The receptors shown here come from a human donor with alopecia areata.

The genes are TRBV7-2 and TRBJ1-1, with D perhaps matching TRBD1 (6 bases). Germline lookup yields CDR1 SGHTA and CDR2 FQGNSA. This CDR3 has 14 residues. With 3 bases removed from V and 4 bases from J, the gap between germline ends came to 12 bases. As DNA, the CDR3 is TGTGCCAGCAGCTTTGGGGGCTTTATCACTGAAGCTTTCTTT. Translated: CASSFGGFITEAFF.

The J gene is TRBJ2-5, the V gene TRBV6-1, with TRBD1 identical over 9 bases. V was clipped by 8 bases and J by 4 bases; unmatched bases: 5. The germline V gene encodes CDR1 MNHNS and CDR2 SASEGT. The CDR3 covers 13 residues. As DNA, the CDR3 is TGTGCCAGCCGTAACAGGGGGCTAGAGACCCAGTACTTC. This translates into CASRNRGLETQYF.

This chain links TRBV19 with TRBJ2-3; TRBD1 or TRBD2 may be the D gene (6 bases each). Trimming pared 6 bases from V and 0 bases from J, leaving 13 bases between. The CDR3 loop spans 15 amino acids. Germline V gives CDR1 LNHDA, CDR2 SQIVND (reference sequence). In DNA form, the CDR3 reads TGTGCCAGTAGACACCGGGGGCTTAGCACAGATACGCAGTATTTT. Protein: CASRHRGLSTDTQYF.

The rearrangement links TRBV4-1 to TRBJ1-2; perhaps TRBD1 as D (5 bases). CDR1 and CDR2 from the germline V gene are MGHRA and YSYEKL. V was trimmed by 1 base and J by 0 bases, leaving 12 bases between them. This CDR3 has 16 amino acids. The CDR3 here is CASSQVGTETNYGYTF. Written as DNA, the CDR3 is TGCGCCAGCAGCCAAGTTGGGACCGAGACTAACTATGGCTACACCTTC.

The rearrangement links TRBV18 to TRBJ2-1; D perhaps matches TRBD2 (5 bases). Between the trimmed V and J ends, which lost 6 bases and 7 bases, there was a span of 19 bases. CDR1 and CDR2 (germline): KGHSH, LQKENI. CDR3 length: 15 residues. CDR3 nucleotide sequence: TGTGCCAGCTCCCTCCCGGGGTATAGGGTTAATGAGCAGTTCTTC. Protein product: CASSLPGYRVNEQFF.

The V gene is TRBV2, the J gene TRBJ2-5; D remains unclear. Germline-derived CDR1 and CDR2 are SNHLY and FYNNEI. V was clipped by 3 bases and J by 4 bases, with 12 bases between them. CDR3 size: 14 residues. The CDR3 DNA is TGTGCCAGCAGTGACAACAGTTGGTTAGAGACCCAGTACTTC. It is translated as CASSDNSWLETQYF.

V gene TRBV28 combines with J gene TRBJ2-2; the D is unclear. Germline V lookup: CDR1 MDHEN, CDR2 SYDVKM. The CDR3 is made up of 13 amino acids. V shed 4 bases and J shed 6 bases, with 9 bases lying between them. CDR3 protein: CASSWLVPGELFF. CDR3 nucleotides: TGTGCCAGCAGTTGGTTGGTCCCCGGGGAGCTGTTTTTT.

V is TRBV29-1 and J is TRBJ1-2, with 11 positions matching TRBD1. The CDR3 spans 14 residues. V lost 4 bases and J lost 4; bases outside the gene matches: 5. Germline assignment: CDR1 SQVTM and CDR2 ANQGSEA. As DNA, the CDR3 is TGCAGCGTTGGGGACAGGGGGATCGGCTATGGCTACACCTTC. It is translated as CSVGDRGIGYGYTF.

This chain joins TRBV5-1 and TRBJ2-1; the D gene is possibly TRBD1 (7 bases). The CDR3 totals 15 residues. Germline CDR1 reads SGHRS; CDR2 reads YFSETQ. Trimming took 9 bases from V and 4 from J, leaving 20 bases between them. CDR3: CANGDSGGPYNEQFF. The CDR3 region has the DNA TGCGCCAACGGGGACAGCGGAGGGCCATACAATGAGCAGTTCTTC.

This clone occurred once. The rearrangement links TRBV7-9 to TRBJ1-2; D is unresolved. Trimming stripped 2 bases from V and 7 bases from J, with 11 bases between. CDR3 length equals 13 residues. Germline V gene data show CDR1 as SEHNR and CDR2 as FQNEAQ (reference sequence). In DNA, the CDR3 is TGTGCCAGCAGCTTAAAGGCAGGCTTTGGCTACACCTTC. This codes for CASSLKAGFGYTF.

The rearrangement links TRBV7-9 to TRBJ2-7; D tentatively reads TRBD1 or TRBD2 (5 bases each). The CDR3 totals 15 residues. In germline, CDR1 is SEHNR, CDR2 FQNEAQ (reference sequence). The ends were cut back, 5 bases at V and 5 bases at J, with 19 bases in the middle. CDR3 nucleotides: TGTGCCAGCAGCCCCACGGGGCTAGCAGCAAACGAGCAGTACTTC. Its protein is CASSPTGLAANEQYF.

This rearrangement joins TRBV4-2 to TRBJ2-1; no firm D call. Germline CDR1 reads LGHNA; CDR2 reads YNFKEQ. The CDR3 totals 17 residues. V was trimmed by 1 base and J by 9 bases, leaving 22 bases between them. CDR3 sequence: CASSQASRWYYIREQFF. CDR3 coding DNA: TGTGCCAGCAGCCAAGCATCACGGTGGTATTATATTCGTGAGCAGTTCTTC.

The chain recombines TRBV19 with TRBJ1-4; 9 nucleotides align to TRBD1. Germline-derived CDR1 and CDR2 are LNHDA and SQIVND (reference sequence). The V gene end was trimmed by 3 bases and the J gene end by 8 bases; junction bases not matched to a gene: 7. The CDR3 sequence is 15 residues long. DNA for the CDR3: TGTGCCAGTAGTATTGGGACAGGGTCATCAGAAAAACTGTTTTTT. Protein product: CASSIGTGSSEKLFF. Drawing the rest from reference TRBV19 and TRBJ1-4, the complete variable domain is DGGITQSPKYLFRKEGQNVTLSCEQNLNHDAMYWYRQDPGQGLRLIYYSQIVNDFQKGDIAEGYSVSREKKESFPLTVTSAQKNPTAFYLCASSIGTGSSEKLFFGSGTQLSVL.

The chain links TRBV2 to TRBJ2-7; D is possibly TRBD2 (6 bases). CDR1 and CDR2 from the germline V gene are SNHLY and FYNNEI. V was trimmed by 4 bases and J by 5 bases, leaving 21 bases between them. The CDR3 is made up of 16 amino acids. CDR3 nucleotides: TGTGCCAGCAGTGGGGGGAGAAGGAGGGAGTTTGACGAGCAGTACTTC. The encoded protein is CASSGGRRREFDEQYF.

A single count supports this clone. The chain recombines TRBV27 with TRBJ2-1; D call uncertain. Germline CDR1 MNHEY, CDR2 SMNVEV (reference sequence). The CDR3 consists of 13 residues. V dropped 5 bases and J dropped 8 bases, with 13 bases sitting between them. The CDR3 nucleotides read TGTGCCAGCAGTCCATACAGCGCCCATGAGCAGTTCTTC. Amino acids: CASSPYSAHEQFF.

This clone has more than one count but fewer than ten. V usage is TRBV11-1 and J usage is TRBJ2-1; the D gene is possibly TRBD1 (6 bases). With 1 base removed from V and 6 bases from J, the gap between germline ends came to 7 bases. CDR1 is SGHAT and CDR2 is FQDESV in the germline V gene (reference sequence). The CDR3 loop spans 13 amino acids. CDR3 residues: CASSLDRVNEQFF. The CDR3 bases are TGTGCCAGCAGCTTAGACAGGGTCAATGAGCAGTTCTTC.

The chain links TRBV4-3 to TRBJ1-5, with D tentatively TRBD1 (5 bases). There are 13 residues in the CDR3. Looked up from germline, CDR1 is LGHNA and CDR2 is YSLEER. The V end lost 0 bases, the J end lost 6 bases, and 6 bases lay between the germline ends. CDR3 bases: TGCGCCAGCAGCCAAGACAGGGCTCAGCCCCAGCATTTT. Translating gives CASSQDRAQPQHF.

This clone was counted a single time. The rearrangement links TRBV5-6 to TRBJ1-2; no firm D call. The CDR3 is 13 residues long. Trimming cost V 4 bases and J 1 base, with 8 bases left between them. CDR1 and CDR2 (germline): SGHDT, YYEEEE. CDR3 bases: TGTGCCAGCAGCGTTTCGTTTAACTATGGCTACACCTTC. Translated, it gives CASSVSFNYGYTF.

V usage is TRBV18 and J usage is TRBJ1-1, with D possibly TRBD1 on 6 matching bases. Germline lookup yields CDR1 KGHSH and CDR2 LQKENI. Trimming stripped 3 bases from V and 5 bases from J, with 19 bases between. The CDR3 is 16 amino acids. The CDR3 DNA is TGTGCCAGCTCACCTACAGGGCACCTCATTAAGACTGAAGCTTTCTTT. As protein: CASSPTGHLIKTEAFF.

This clone has just a few counts. The chain links TRBV6-6 to TRBJ2-5; 10 bases agree with TRBD1. V trimming: 8 bases; J trimming: 5 bases; junction bases outside the gene matches: 8. Germline V CDR1 and CDR2: MNHNY, SVGAGI (reference sequence). This CDR3 contains 14 residues. The CDR3 is CASAGTGVFETQYF. DNA for the CDR3: TGTGCCAGCGCAGGGACAGGGGTTTTTGAGACCCAGTACTTC.

This clone came up a few times. The chain uses TRBV29-1 and TRBJ2-1; D is tentatively TRBD1 or TRBD2 (6 bases each). Germline loops: CDR1 SQVTM, CDR2 ANQGSEA. CDR3 length equals 14 residues. With 8 bases removed from V and 4 bases from J, the gap between germline ends came to 18 bases. CDR3 protein: CSPQRLGGYNEQFF. CDR3 bases: TGCAGCCCGCAAAGACTAGGGGGTTACAATGAGCAGTTCTTC.

The V call is TRBV28, the J call TRBJ2-1, with D perhaps TRBD1 (6 bases). The CDR3 length is 13 residues. Per germline, CDR1 MDHEN and CDR2 SYDVKM. Trimming cost V 5 bases and J 12 bases, with 17 bases left between them. This CDR3 is CASSTTNRVSQFF. The CDR3 DNA reads as TGTGCCAGCAGTACAACGAACAGGGTATCGCAGTTCTTC.

J is TRBJ1-3 and V is TRBV5-1; possible D gene TRBD1, 6 bases. This CDR3 has 16 amino acids. Germline V lookup: CDR1 SGHRS, CDR2 YFSETQ. Trimming removed 0 bases at V and 0 bases at J, with 10 bases between. CDR3 sequence (DNA): TGCGCCAGCAGCTTGGTTGGGGGCATCTCTGGAAACACCATATATTTT. It specifies CASSLVGGISGNTIYF.

In its sample, this clone was seen a few times. V gene TRBV7-9 combines with J gene TRBJ2-4; the D gene is possibly TRBD1 (6 bases). This CDR3 comprises 14 residues. Germline V gives CDR1 SEHNR, CDR2 FQNEAQ (reference sequence). V shed 5 bases and J shed 6 bases, with 14 bases lying between them. CDR3 sequence reads: CASSTTSRGNIQYF. The CDR3 DNA reads as TGTGCCAGCAGCACAACCAGCAGGGGAAACATTCAGTACTTC.

The chain has TRBV7-9 and TRBJ2-5; 7 bases agree with TRBD1. CDR3 length equals 14 residues. With V trimmed by 4 bases and J by 2 bases, 4 bases remained unmatched. In germline, CDR1 is SEHNR, CDR2 FQNEAQ (reference sequence). The CDR3 reads CASSYRTGQETQYF. CDR3 nucleotides: TGTGCCAGCAGCTACAGGACAGGACAAGAGACCCAGTACTTC.

The chain combines TRBV18 with TRBJ2-1; possibly TRBD1 or TRBD2 for D (6 bases each). Germline V lookup: CDR1 KGHSH, CDR2 LQKENI. CDR3 size: 16 residues. Trimming removed 3 bases at V and 3 bases at J, with 15 bases between. The CDR3 nucleotides are TGTGCCAGCTCACCCCTACCGGGGGCCGTCTACAATGAGCAGTTCTTC. Its protein product is CASSPLPGAVYNEQFF.

V is TRBV6-1 and J is TRBJ2-1, with 7 bases identical to TRBD1. The CDR3 is 14 amino acids. CDR1 and CDR2 from the germline V gene are MNHNS and SASEGT. V lost 6 bases, J lost 4 bases, and 6 bases stayed unmatched. CDR3 region: CASRETGRYNEQFF. The CDR3 DNA is TGTGCCAGCAGGGAGACAGGGCGATACAATGAGCAGTTCTTC.

This clone was detected only once. CDR3 DNA: TGTGCCAGCAGCCCCTCTGGGAACACTGAAGCTTTCTTT. It codes for CASSPSGNTEAFF. This sequence joins TRBV7-3 and TRBJ1-1; D call uncertain. The V end was cut by 5 bases, the J end by 1 base, with 8 bases between. Germline CDR1 reads SGHTA; CDR2 reads FQGTGA. The CDR3 sequence is 13 residues long.

This chain's CDR3 is CASSFGGGVKPLHF. CDR3 bases: TGTGCCAGCAGCTTCGGGGGCGGGGTGAAGCCCCTCCACTTT. V usage is TRBV7-2 and J usage is TRBJ1-6; weak D call: TRBD1 (6 bases). V was pared by 3 bases and J by 13 bases, with 16 bases between. The CDR3 loop spans 14 amino acids. Per the germline V gene, CDR1 is SGHTA and CDR2 is FQGNSA.

The chain uses TRBV6-4 and TRBJ2-2; D is possibly TRBD1 (5 bases). V lost 8 bases, J lost 0 bases, and 10 bases lay in between. Germline CDR1 reads MRHNA; CDR2 reads SNTAGT. This CDR3 is 14 amino acids long. For the CDR3, the DNA is TGTGCCAGCCAGGACACCGCGAACACCGGGGAGCTGTTTTTT. Translated, it gives CASQDTANTGELFF.

In its sample, this clone was seen a few times. CDR3 nucleotides: TGCGCCAGCAGTCAATTCCTGCCGGGGATAGCGGATCACAATGAGCAGTTCTTC. This translates into CASSQFLPGIADHNEQFF. The J gene is TRBJ2-1, the V gene TRBV23-1; D is perhaps TRBD2 (6 bases). TRBV23-1 is given ORF status, its function remaining uncertain. The V end was cut by 1 base, the J end by 5 bases, with 21 bases between. The CDR3 is made up of 18 amino acids.

The V call is TRBV7-9, the J call TRBJ1-6; D possibly corresponds to TRBD1 (6 bases). The V end lost 8 bases, the J end lost 7 bases, and 9 bases lay between the germline ends. CDR1 is SEHNR, CDR2 FQNEAQ, per germline (reference sequence). The CDR3 extends over 12 amino acids. The CDR3 here is CASGQNNSPLHF. In DNA form, the CDR3 reads TGTGCCAGCGGACAGAACAATTCACCCCTCCACTTT.